This is a list of T cell receptor beta chains from one sample in a study of blood T cell repertoires in COVID-19. Libraries were prepared by immunoSEQ multiplex PCR; TCRdb keeps only in-frame clonotypes and omits some of them. The table lists some 150,000 clones, 82% of them singletons. Source material: peripheral blood. The receptor set was obtained from a woman in her seventies with acute or convalescent COVID-19. Each CDR3 is given without its conserved first and last residue.

TRBV14,TRBJ2-1,ASNSQSSYNEQF
TRBV3-1/TRBV3-2,TRBJ1-1,ASSQETGQSASEAF
TRBV7-9,TRBJ1-1,ASSLGGLTEAF
TRBV7-9,TRBJ2-3,ASSLSHRDTQY
TRBV5-1,TRBJ1-1,ASSTRQGKDTEAF
TRBV5-1,TRBJ1-6,ASSLARQGSRSPLH
TRBV25-1,TRBJ2-2,ASRGGVDTGELF
TRBV7-8,TRBJ2-5,ASSATTSGAETQY
TRBV5-5,TRBJ2-2,ASSFTTDRGLFGELF
TRBV23-1,TRBJ1-5,ASNTRGAQEQPQH
TRBV7-2,TRBJ2-2,ASSPDRGRAGELF
TRBV5-6,TRBJ2-1,ASSRANNEQF
TRBV5-5,TRBJ2-7,ASSRDRAYEQY
TRBV4-3,TRBJ2-6,ASSQSGQPSGANVLT
TRBV25-1,TRBJ2-5,ASSPGLAGAGETQY
TRBV2,TRBJ1-1,ASSVRSMNTEAF
TRBV30,TRBJ1-6,AWTNSYNSPLH
TRBV6-5,TRBJ1-6,ASTDRDGSPLH
TRBV7-2,TRBJ1-6,ASSQDRDNSPLH
TRBV4-1,TRBJ2-1,ASSPLGEWGNEQF
TRBV2,TRBJ2-1,ASSGYVSGNYNEQF